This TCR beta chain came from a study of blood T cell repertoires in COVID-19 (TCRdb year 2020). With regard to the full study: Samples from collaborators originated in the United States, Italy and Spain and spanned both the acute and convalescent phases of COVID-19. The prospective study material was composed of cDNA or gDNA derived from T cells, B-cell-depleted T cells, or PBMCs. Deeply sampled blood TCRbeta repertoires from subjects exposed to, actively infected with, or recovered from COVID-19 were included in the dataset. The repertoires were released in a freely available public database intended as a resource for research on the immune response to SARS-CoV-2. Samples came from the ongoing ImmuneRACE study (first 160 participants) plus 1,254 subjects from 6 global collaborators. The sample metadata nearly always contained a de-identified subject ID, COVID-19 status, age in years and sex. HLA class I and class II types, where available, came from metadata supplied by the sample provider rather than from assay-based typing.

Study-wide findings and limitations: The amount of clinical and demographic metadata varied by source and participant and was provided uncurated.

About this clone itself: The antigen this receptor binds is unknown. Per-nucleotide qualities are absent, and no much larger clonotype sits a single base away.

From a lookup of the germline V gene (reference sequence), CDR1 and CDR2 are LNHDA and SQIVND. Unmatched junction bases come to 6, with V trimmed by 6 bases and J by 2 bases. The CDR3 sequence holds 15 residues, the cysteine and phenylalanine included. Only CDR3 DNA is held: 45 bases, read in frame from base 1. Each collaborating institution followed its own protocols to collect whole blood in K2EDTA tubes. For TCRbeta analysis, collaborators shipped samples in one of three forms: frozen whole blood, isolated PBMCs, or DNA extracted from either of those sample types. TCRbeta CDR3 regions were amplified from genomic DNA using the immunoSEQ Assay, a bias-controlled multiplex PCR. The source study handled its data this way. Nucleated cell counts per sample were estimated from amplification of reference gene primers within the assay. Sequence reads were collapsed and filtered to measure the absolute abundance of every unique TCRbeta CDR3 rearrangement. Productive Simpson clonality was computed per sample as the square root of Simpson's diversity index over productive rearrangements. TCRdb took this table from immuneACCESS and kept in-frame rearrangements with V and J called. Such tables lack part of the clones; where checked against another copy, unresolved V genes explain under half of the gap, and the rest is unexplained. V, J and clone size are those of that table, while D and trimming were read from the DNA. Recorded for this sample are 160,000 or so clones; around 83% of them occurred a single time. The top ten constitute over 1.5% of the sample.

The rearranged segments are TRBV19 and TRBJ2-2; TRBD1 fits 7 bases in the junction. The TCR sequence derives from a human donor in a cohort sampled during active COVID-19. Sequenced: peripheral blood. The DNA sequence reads TGTGCCAGTAGGCAAGACAGGGTCAACACCGGGGAGCTGTTTTTT. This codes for CASRQDRVNTGELFF. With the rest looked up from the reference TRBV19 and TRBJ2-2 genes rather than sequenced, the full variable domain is DGGITQSPKYLFRKEGQNVTLSCEQNLNHDAMYWYRQDPGQGLRLIYYSQIVNDFQKGDIAEGYSVSREKKESFPLTVTSAQKNPTAFYLCASRQDRVNTGELFFGEGSRLTVL.